The sequence of this TCR beta chain was determined in a study of cytomegalovirus exposure and HLA in healthy donors. Study in general: From donors who were HLA-typed, an early data release held around 80 million unique TCRs.

The PCR was carried out with 60 Vbeta primers and 13 Jbeta primers. TCRdb keeps only in-frame clones here, not all; method: immunoSEQ multiplex PCR. Altogether some 110,000 clones are present, around 77% being singletons, with the ten largest covering roughly 12%. Remarks on this clone: Antigen: not known.

V was cut by 6 bases and J by 11 bases, with 20 bases left in between. The CDR3 is made up of 13 amino acids. Looked up from germline, CDR1 is SGHDT and CDR2 is YYEEEE. General study results and limits: A later examination showed that TCR association rates differed by HLA locus, with DRB1 most and HLA-C fewest. TCR beta V segments were, for the most part, productive about 87% or about 30% of the time in an earlier analysis.

The receptor was isolated from a woman between 40 and 55 years old in good health and CMV-seropositive. The sample consisted of PBMCs. The chain uses TRBV5-6 and TRBJ1-2; no clear D. The CDR3 sequence: CASNYVGHPPYTF. The CDR3 DNA reads as TGTGCCAGCAACTATGTGGGTCATCCACCGTACACCTTC.